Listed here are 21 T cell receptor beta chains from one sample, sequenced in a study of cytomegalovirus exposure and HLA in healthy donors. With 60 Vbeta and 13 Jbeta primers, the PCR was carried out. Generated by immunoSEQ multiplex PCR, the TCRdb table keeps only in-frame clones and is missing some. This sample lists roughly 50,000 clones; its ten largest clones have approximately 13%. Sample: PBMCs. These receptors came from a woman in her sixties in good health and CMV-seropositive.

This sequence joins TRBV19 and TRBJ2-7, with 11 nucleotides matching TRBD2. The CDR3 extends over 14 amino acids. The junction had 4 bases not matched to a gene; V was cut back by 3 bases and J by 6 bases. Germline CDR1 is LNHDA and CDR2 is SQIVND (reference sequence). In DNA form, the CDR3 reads TGTGCCAGTAGTATTTCGACTAGCGGGGTCGAGCAGTACTTC. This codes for CASSISTSGVEQYF.

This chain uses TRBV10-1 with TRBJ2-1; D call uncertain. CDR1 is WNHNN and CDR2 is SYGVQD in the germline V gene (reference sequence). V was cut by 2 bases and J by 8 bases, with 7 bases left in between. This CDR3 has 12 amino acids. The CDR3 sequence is CASSEPADEQFF. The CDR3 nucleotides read TGCGCCAGCAGTGAGCCCGCGGATGAGCAGTTCTTC.

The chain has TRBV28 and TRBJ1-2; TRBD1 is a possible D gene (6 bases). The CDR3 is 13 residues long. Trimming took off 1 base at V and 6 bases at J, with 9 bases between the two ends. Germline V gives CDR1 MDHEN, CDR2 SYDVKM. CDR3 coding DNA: TGTGCCAGCAGTTTATTTGGGGGCGATGGCTACACCTTC. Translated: CASSLFGGDGYTF.

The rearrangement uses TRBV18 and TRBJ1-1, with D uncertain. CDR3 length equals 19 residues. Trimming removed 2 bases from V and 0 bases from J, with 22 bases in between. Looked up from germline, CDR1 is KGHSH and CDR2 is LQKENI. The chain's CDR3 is CASSPFRGWAPNLNTEAFF. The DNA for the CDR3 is TGTGCCAGCTCACCATTTCGTGGCTGGGCTCCAAATTTGAACACTGAAGCTTTCTTT.

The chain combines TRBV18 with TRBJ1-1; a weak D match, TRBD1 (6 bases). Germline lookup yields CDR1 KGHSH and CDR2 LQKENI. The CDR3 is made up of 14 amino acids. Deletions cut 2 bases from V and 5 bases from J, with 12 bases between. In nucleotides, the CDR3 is TGTGCCAGCTCACCAGTCTCAAGGGGGACTGAAGCTTTCTTT. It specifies CASSPVSRGTEAFF.

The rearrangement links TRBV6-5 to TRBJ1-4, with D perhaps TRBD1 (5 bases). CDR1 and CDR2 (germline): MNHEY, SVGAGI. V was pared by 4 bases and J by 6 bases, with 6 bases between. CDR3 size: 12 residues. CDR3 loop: CASSSGYEKLFF. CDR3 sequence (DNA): TGTGCCAGCAGTTCAGGGTATGAAAAACTGTTTTTT.

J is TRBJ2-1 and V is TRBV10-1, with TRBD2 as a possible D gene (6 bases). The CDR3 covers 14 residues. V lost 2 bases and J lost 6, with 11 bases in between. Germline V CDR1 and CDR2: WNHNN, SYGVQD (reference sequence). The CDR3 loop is CASSEAVAANEQFF. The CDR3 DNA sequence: TGCGCCAGCAGTGAGGCGGTAGCGGCCAATGAGCAGTTCTTC.

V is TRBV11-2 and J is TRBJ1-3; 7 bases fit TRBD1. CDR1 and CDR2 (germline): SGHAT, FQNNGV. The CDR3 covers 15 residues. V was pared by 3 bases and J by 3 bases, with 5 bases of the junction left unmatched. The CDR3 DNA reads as TGTGCCAGCAGCTTGCAGGGACAGCTTGGAAACACCATATATTTT. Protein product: CASSLQGQLGNTIYF.

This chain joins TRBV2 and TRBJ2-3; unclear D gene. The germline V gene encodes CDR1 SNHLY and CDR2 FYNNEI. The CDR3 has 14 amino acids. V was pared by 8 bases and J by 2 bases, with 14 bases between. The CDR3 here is CASLRSSLTDTQYF. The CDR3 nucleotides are TGTGCCAGCCTAAGGAGTAGCCTCACAGATACGCAGTATTTT.

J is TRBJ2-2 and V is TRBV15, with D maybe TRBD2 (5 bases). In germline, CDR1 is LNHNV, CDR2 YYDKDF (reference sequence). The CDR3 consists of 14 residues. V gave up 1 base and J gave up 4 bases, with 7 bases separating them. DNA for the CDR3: TGTGCCACCAGCAGAGTTCGGGGCACCGGGGAGCTGTTTTTT. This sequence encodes CATSRVRGTGELFF.

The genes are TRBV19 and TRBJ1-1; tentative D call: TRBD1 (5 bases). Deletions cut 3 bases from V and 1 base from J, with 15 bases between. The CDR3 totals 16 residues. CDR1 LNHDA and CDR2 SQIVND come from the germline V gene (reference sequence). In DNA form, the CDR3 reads TGTGCCAGTAGTATTATGCCAGGGACTACGAACACTGAAGCTTTCTTT. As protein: CASSIMPGTTNTEAFF.

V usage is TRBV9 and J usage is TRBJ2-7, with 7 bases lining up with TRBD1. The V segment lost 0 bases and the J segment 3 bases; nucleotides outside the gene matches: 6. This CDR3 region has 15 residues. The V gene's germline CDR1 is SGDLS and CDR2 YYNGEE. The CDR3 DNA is TGTGCCAGCAGCGTAGGAGGGACAGTCCGCTACGAGCAGTACTTC. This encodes CASSVGGTVRYEQYF.

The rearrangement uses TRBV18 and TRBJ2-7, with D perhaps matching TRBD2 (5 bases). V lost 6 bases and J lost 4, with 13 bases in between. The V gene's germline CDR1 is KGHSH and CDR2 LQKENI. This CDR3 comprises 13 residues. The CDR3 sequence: CASSPGERYEQYF. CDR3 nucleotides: TGTGCCAGCTCCCCCGGGGAACGGTACGAGCAGTACTTC.

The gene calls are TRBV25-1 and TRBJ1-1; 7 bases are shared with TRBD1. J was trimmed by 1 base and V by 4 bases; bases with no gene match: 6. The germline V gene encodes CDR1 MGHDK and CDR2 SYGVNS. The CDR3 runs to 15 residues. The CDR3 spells CASSAIRGANTEAFF. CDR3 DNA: TGTGCCAGCAGTGCGATCAGGGGGGCGAACACTGAAGCTTTCTTT.

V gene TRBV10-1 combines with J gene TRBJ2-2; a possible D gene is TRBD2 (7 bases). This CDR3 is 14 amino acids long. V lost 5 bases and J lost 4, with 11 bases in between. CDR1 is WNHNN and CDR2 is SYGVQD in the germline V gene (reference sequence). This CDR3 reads CASSRGATTGELFF. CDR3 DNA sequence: TGCGCCAGCAGTCGGGGGGCGACCACCGGGGAGCTGTTTTTT.

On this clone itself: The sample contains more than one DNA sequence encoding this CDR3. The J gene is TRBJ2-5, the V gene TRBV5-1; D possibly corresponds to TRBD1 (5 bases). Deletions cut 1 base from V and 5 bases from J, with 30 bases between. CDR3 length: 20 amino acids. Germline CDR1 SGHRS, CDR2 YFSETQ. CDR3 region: CASSLLNLSRQGKGSETQYF. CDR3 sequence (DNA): TGCGCCAGCAGCTTGTTGAACTTGAGTCGGCAGGGCAAAGGTTCGGAGACCCAGTACTTC. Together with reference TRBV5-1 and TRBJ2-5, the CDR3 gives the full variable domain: KAGVTQTPRYLIKTRGQQVTLSCSPISGHRSVSWYQQTPGQGLQFLFEYFSETQRNKGNFPGRFSGRQFSNSRSEMNVSTLELGDSALYLCASSLLNLSRQGKGSETQYFGPGTRLLVL.

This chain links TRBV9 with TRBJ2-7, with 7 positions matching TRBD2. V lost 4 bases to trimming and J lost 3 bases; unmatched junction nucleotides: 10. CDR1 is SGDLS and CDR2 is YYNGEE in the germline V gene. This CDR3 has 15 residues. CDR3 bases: TGTGCCAGCAGCCCCCCGGGACTACGGAACTACGAGCAGTACTTC. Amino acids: CASSPPGLRNYEQYF.

Written as DNA, the CDR3 is TGTGCCAGCAGTGGTACAGGGGGGTTAAAGACCCAGTACTTC. Translated, it gives CASSGTGGLKTQYF. The gene calls are TRBV6-5 and TRBJ2-5; 8 nucleotides agree with TRBD1. Germline CDR1 and CDR2: MNHEY and SVGAGI. The CDR3 length is 14 residues. V lost 5 bases, J lost 6 bases, and 8 bases stayed unmatched.

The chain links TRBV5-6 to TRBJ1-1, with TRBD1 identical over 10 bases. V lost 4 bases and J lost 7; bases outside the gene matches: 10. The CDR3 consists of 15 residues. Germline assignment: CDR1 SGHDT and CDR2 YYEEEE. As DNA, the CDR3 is TGTGCCAGCAGCCACCGGGACAGGGGACGTAATGAAGCTTTCTTT. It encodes CASSHRDRGRNEAFF.

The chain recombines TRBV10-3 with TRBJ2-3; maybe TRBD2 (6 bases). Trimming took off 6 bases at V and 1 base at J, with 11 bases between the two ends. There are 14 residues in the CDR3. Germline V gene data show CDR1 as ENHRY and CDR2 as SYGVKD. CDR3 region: CAIRSGTGTDTQYF. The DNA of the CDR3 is TGTGCCATCAGATCGGGGACTGGCACAGATACGCAGTATTTT.

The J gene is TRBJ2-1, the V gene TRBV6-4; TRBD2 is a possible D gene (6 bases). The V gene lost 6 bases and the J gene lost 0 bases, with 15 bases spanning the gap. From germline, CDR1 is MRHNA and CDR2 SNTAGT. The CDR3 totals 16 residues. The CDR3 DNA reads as TGTGCCAGCAGCCTTGGGGCGGGGAGCTCCTACAATGAGCAGTTCTTC. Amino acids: CASSLGAGSSYNEQFF.